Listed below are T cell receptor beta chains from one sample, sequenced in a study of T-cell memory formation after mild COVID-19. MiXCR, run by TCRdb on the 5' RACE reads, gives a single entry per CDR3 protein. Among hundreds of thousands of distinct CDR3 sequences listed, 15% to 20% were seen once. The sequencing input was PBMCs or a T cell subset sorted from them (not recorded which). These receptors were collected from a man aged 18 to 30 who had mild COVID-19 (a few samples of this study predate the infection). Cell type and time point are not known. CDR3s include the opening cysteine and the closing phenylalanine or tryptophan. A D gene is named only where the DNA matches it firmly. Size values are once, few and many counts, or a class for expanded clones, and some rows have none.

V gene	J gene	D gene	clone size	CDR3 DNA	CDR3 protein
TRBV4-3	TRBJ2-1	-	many	TGCGCCAGCAGCCAGACCCCGGGACGCCGATACAATGAGCAGTTCTTC	CASSQTPGRRYNEQFF
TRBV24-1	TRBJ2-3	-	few	TGTGCCACCAGTGATTTGCGAGCTCCCACAGATACGCAGTATTTT	CATSDLRAPTDTQYF
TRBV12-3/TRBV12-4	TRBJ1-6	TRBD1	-	TGTGCCACCGGGTCCCGGGACAGGGGTTCACCCCTCCACTTT	CATGSRDRGSPLHF
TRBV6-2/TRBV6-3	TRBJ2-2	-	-	TGTGCCAGCAGAACCCTCGACAGCAGGAACACCGGGGAGCTGTTTTTT	CASRTLDSRNTGELFF
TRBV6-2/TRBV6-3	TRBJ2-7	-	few	TGTGCCAGCAGTTACACTGTCGGAGGACACGAGCAGTACTTC	CASSYTVGGHEQYF
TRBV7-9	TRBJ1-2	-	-	TGTGCCAGCAGCTTAGGGGGCCGGGGAGCTGACTATGGCTACACCTTC	CASSLGGRGADYGYTF
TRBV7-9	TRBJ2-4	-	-	TGTGCCAGCAGCTTGGTCGGGCGACTAGCCAAAAACATTCAGTACTTC	CASSLVGRLAKNIQYF
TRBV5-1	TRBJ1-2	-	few	TGCGCCAGCAGCTTGCTGGGGTCCCTTGGCTACACCTTC	CASSLLGSLGYTF
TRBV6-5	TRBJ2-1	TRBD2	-	TGTGCCAGCAGCCTTAGCGGGGGGGCTGGGAATGAGCAGTTCTTC	CASSLSGGAGNEQFF
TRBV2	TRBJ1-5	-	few	TGTGCCAGCAGTTCCTTAGAAACAGCCTGGGTTCAGCCCCAGCATTTT	CASSSLETAWVQPQHF
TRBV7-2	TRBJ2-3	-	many	TGTGCCAGCAGGGGGCAATCAGATACGCAGTATTTT	CASRGQSDTQYF
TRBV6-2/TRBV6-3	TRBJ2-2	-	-	TGTGCCAGCACCTACGGACAGACGAACACCGGGGAGCTGTTTTTT	CASTYGQTNTGELFF
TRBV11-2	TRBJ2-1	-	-	TGTGCCAGCAGATCCCTAACCGGGAGTGAGCAGTTCTTC	CASRSLTGSEQFF
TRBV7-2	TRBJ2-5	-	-	TGTGCCAGCAGCCCGACCGGGGCTCGGGAGACCCAGTACTTC	CASSPTGARETQYF
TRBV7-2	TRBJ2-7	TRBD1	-	TGTGCCAGCAGCCACACGACGGGACAGCACTACGAGCAGTACTTC	CASSHTTGQHYEQYF
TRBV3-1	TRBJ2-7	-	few	TGTGCCAGCAGCCCGTCAATGACAGGCTACGAGCAGTACTTC	CASSPSMTGYEQYF
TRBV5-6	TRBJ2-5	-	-	TGTGCCAGCAGCTTGTTCACCGGGGGGCGGGAGACCCAGTACTTC	CASSLFTGGRETQYF
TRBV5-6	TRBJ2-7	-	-	TGTGCCAGCAGTTCCCTCGGGACCTCCTACGAGCAGTACTTC	CASSSLGTSYEQYF
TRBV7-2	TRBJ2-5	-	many	TGTGCCAGCAGCTTAGCCCGGGGTAGTCAAGAGACCCAGTACTTC	CASSLARGSQETQYF
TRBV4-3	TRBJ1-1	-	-	TGCGCCAGCAGCCAAGAAGGAGGGGGGGAGAACACTGAAGCTTTCTTT	CASSQEGGGENTEAFF
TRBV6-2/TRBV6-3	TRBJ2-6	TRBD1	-	TGTGCCAGCAGCTCCGACAGGGCTGGGGCCAACGTCCTGACTTTC	CASSSDRAGANVLTF
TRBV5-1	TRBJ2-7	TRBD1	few	TGCGCCAGCGCGACAGGGACAGGGCTTTACGAGCAGTACTTC	CASATGTGLYEQYF
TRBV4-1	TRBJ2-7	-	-	TGCGCCAGCAGCGTCACGGGAGTGGGGGACGAGCAGTACTTC	CASSVTGVGDEQYF
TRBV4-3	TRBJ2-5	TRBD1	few	TGCGCCAGCAGCCAAGAAGGGCCCCCGACAGGGGGCTGGGAGACCCAGTACTTC	CASSQEGPPTGGWETQYF
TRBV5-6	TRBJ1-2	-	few	TGTGCCAGCAGCTACCGGACAGTGCACTATGGCTACACCTTC	CASSYRTVHYGYTF
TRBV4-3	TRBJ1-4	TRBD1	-	TGCGCCAGCAGCGTAGGACAGGCAACTAATGAAAAACTGTTTTTT	CASSVGQATNEKLFF
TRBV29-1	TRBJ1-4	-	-	TGCAGCGTGGTAACAGGGAATGAAAAACTGTTTTTT	CSVVTGNEKLFF
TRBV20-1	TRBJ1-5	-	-	TGCAGTGCTAGAGGAAGTATCCTCAATCAGCCCCAGCATTTT	CSARGSILNQPQHF
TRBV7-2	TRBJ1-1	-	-	TGTGCCAGCAGGCGAAACCGAGGTTACGCTGAAGCTTTCTTT	CASRRNRGYAEAFF
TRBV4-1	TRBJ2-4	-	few	TGCGCCAGCAGTCCAAGGGCTAGGGGTCAGGAAAACATTCAGTACTTC	CASSPRARGQENIQYF
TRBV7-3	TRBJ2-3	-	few	TGTGCCAGCAGACAAGCAGGGAAAGATACGCAGTATTTT	CASRQAGKDTQYF
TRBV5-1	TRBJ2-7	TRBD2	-	TGCGCCAGCAGCTTTGCGGGGGACGAGCAGTACTTC	CASSFAGDEQYF
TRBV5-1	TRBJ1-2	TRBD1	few	TGCGCCAGCAGCTTGGCGGACAGGGGGCCTGGCTACACCTTC	CASSLADRGPGYTF
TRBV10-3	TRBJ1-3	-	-	TGTGCCATCAGTGAGTCAAACCCATTCTCTGGAAACACCATATATTTT	CAISESNPFSGNTIYF
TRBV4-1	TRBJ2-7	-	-	TGCGCCAGCAGCCAAGAGACAGGCGCCTACGAGCAGTACTTC	CASSQETGAYEQYF
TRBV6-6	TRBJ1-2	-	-	TGTGCCAGCAGTTACGAGGCCGGACCATATGGCTACACCTTC	CASSYEAGPYGYTF
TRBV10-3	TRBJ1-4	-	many	TGTGCCATCAGTGAGGTCCAGCTCGTTGAAAAACTGTTTTTT	CAISEVQLVEKLFF
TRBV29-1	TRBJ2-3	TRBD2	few	TGCAGCGGATCCCTACTTGCTAGCGGGGGGGCTGCACCAGATACGCAGTATTTT	CSGSLLASGGAAPDTQYF
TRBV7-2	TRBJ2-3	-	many	TGTGCCAGCAGCTTAGCGCTGGGGCCAGATACGCAGTATTTT	CASSLALGPDTQYF
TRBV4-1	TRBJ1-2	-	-	TGCGCCAGCAGCCCTCGGGGGGGGGGCCCTTATGGCTACACCTTC	CASSPRGGGPYGYTF
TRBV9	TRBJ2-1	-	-	TGTGCCAGCAGCGTAGCTCAGACGGCCGCTCTTACAGGGGAGCAGTTCTTC	CASSVAQTAALTGEQFF
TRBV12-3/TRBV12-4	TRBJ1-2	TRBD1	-	TGTGCCAGCAGTCCGACAGGGAGCTATGGCTACACCTTC	CASSPTGSYGYTF
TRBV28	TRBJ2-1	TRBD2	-	TGTGCCAGCAGTTCAGCGGGGGGGCAGGTTAATGAGCAGTTCTTC	CASSSAGGQVNEQFF
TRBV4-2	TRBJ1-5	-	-	TGTGCCAGCAGCCAAGAGTTTTCAGGGGAGAGTCAGCCCCAGCATTTT	CASSQEFSGESQPQHF
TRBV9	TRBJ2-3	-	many	TGTGCCAGCAGCGTATCGGGGGCCACAGATACGCAGTATTTT	CASSVSGATDTQYF
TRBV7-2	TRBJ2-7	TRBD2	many	TGTGCCAGCAGCCCTAGCGGGGGGCCCTACGAGCAGTACTTC	CASSPSGGPYEQYF
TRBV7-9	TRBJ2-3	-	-	TGTGCCAGCAGCTTTTTACTAGGCCCGGCAGATACGCAGTATTTT	CASSFLLGPADTQYF
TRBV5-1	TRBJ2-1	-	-	TGCGCCAGCACCGGGCCGACGGGTGAGCAGTTCTTC	CASTGPTGEQFF
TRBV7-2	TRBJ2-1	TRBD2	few	TGTGCCAGCAGCACTCTAGCGGGGTGGGGCAATGAGCAGTTCTTC	CASSTLAGWGNEQFF
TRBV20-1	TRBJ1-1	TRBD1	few	TGCAGTGCTAGAGGGACAGGGGACACTGAAGCTTTCTTT	CSARGTGDTEAFF